The TCR beta chain described here comes from a study of patients and donors after allogeneic stem cell transplantation. Looked up from germline, CDR1 is SNHLY and CDR2 is FYNNEI. With V trimmed by 5 bases and J by 6 bases, 5 bases remained unmatched. The CDR3 is 14 amino acids. This clonotype was recorded once. Each CDR3 protein is one row after TCRdb ran MiXCR on the RT-PCR reads. The sample has about 160,000 distinct CDR3 sequences, approximately 24% seen once; the top ten hold roughly 27%. The origin of this receptor is a human donor who was either an allogeneic HSCT recipient or a stem cell or donor lymphocyte infusion donor (not recorded which). It is not recorded whose cells these are; they may come from a transplant donor. The chain combines TRBV2 with TRBJ1-5, with 9 bases fitting TRBD1. Sequencing was done on a sample of blood, either unsorted or a sorted T cell fraction (not recorded which). CDR3: CASSTGTGIQPQHF. The DNA for the CDR3 is TGTGCCAGCAGTACTGGGACAGGGATTCAGCCCCAGCATTTT.